These 9 T cell receptor beta chains share one sample of origin, sequenced in a study of CD8 T cells in Susac syndrome. Random hexamers served to reverse transcribe roughly 0.5 to 1 ug RNA. In TCRdb, the immunoSEQ multiplex PCR reads were re-called with MiXCR into one record per CDR3 protein. The sample shows some 140,000 distinct CDR3 sequences, around 93% of them seen only once. The sequencing input was CD8+ T cells from PBMCs. These receptors all stem from a human donor with Susac syndrome.

The chain couples TRBV6-5 to TRBJ1-5, with TRBD1 identical over 8 bases. Germline CDR1 and CDR2: MNHEY and SVGAGI. This CDR3 has 14 amino acids. J was trimmed by 1 base and V by 7 bases; bases with no gene match: 3. The CDR3 region is CASMNRGSNQPQHF. Here the CDR3 DNA reads TGTGCCAGCATGAACAGGGGGAGCAATCAGCCCCAGCATTTT.

The chain uses TRBV7-2 and TRBJ2-5; possibly TRBD2 for D (6 bases). Trimming took off 5 bases at V and 0 bases at J, with 16 bases between the two ends. Germline V gives CDR1 SGHTA, CDR2 FQGNSA. The CDR3 extends over 16 amino acids. The CDR3 sequence is CASSPGGATYQETQYF. CDR3 coding DNA: TGTGCCAGCAGCCCCGGCGGGGCCACTTACCAAGAGACCCAGTACTTC.

The chain carries TRBV2 and TRBJ2-1; 11 bases align to TRBD2. Germline V gene sequence: CDR1 SNHLY, CDR2 FYNNEI. Losses at the gene ends were 3 bases for V and 9 bases for J; bases not matched to a gene: 7. This CDR3 has 15 amino acids. This CDR3 reads CASSDILAGVGEQFF. Here the CDR3 DNA reads TGTGCCAGCAGTGATATACTAGCGGGAGTCGGTGAGCAGTTCTTC.

This chain links TRBV12-3 or TRBV12-4 with TRBJ2-2; D uncertain. V was cut by 9 bases and J by 4 bases, with 6 bases left in between. The CDR3 consists of 11 residues. The CDR3 protein is CASGPTGELFF. As DNA, the CDR3 is TGTGCCAGTGGACCCACCGGGGAGCTGTTTTTT.

V gene TRBV11-3 combines with J gene TRBJ2-3; the D is unclear. Trimming shortened V by 7 bases and J by 6 bases, and 8 bases separated the two germline ends. CDR1 is SGHNT and CDR2 is YENEEA in the germline V gene. The CDR3 contains 11 residues. Here the CDR3 DNA reads TGTGCCAGCAAAGTAGCTGATACGCAGTATTTT. Amino acids: CASKVADTQYF. The variable domain in full, completed from reference TRBV11-3 and TRBJ2-3, reads EAGVVQSPRYKIIEKKQPVAFWCNPISGHNTLYWYLQNLGQGPELLIRYENEEAVDDSQLPKDRFSAERLKGVDSTLKIQPAELGDSAVYLCASKVADTQYFGPGTRLTVL.

The chain recombines TRBV5-1 with TRBJ1-5, with 8 bases aligning to TRBD1. Germline V CDR1 and CDR2: SGHRS, YFSETQ. This CDR3 spans 14 amino acids. J lost 6 bases, V lost 0 bases, and 2 bases had no gene match. The CDR3 sequence is CASSLGQGAQPQHF. The CDR3 bases are TGCGCCAGCAGCTTGGGGCAGGGGGCTCAGCCCCAGCATTTT.

The V gene is TRBV18, the J gene TRBJ1-5; 8 bases agree with TRBD1. CDR1 is KGHSH and CDR2 is LQKENI in the germline V gene. V was clipped by 2 bases and J by 6 bases; unmatched bases: 3. This CDR3 has 14 amino acids. The chain's CDR3 is CASSPGQGLQPQHF. The CDR3 DNA reads as TGTGCCAGCTCACCAGGACAGGGACTTCAGCCCCAGCATTTT.

This clonotype was counted only a few times. This chain uses TRBV30 with TRBJ2-7; no clear D. The CDR3 runs to 12 residues. Per the germline V gene, CDR1 is GTSNPN and CDR2 is SVGIG (reference sequence). The V end lost 4 bases, the J end lost 5 bases, and 12 bases lay between the germline ends. The CDR3 DNA sequence: TGTGCCTGGACTAAGAGGTCCGACGAGCAGTACTTC. This encodes CAWTKRSDEQYF.

The chain joins TRBV20-1 to TRBJ1-2, with 11 bases identical to TRBD1. The germline CDR1 and CDR2 sequences are DFQATT and SNEGSKA (reference sequence). V was clipped by 0 bases and J by 7 bases; unmatched bases: 7. The CDR3 is 15 amino acids. This CDR3 reads CSARDKDRGLSGYTF. CDR3 coding DNA: TGCAGTGCTAGAGATAAGGACAGGGGGCTCTCTGGCTACACCTTC.